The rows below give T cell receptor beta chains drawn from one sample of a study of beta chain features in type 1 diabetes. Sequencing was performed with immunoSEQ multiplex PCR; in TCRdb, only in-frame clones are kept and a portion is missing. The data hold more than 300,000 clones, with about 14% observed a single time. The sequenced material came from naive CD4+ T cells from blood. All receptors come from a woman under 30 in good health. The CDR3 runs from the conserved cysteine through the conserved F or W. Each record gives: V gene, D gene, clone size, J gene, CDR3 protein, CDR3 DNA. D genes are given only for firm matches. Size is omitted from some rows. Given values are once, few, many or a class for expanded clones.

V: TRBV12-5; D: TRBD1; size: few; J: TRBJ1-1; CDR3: CASGSGQGTTEAFF; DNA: TGTGCTAGTGGTTCAGGACAGGGGACCACTGAAGCTTTCTTT
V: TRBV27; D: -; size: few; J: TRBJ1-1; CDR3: CASSRQGGEAFF; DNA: TGTGCCAGCAGTCGGCAGGGAGGAGAAGCTTTCTTT
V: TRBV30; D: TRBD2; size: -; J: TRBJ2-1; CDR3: CAWSVGAGGPYEQFF; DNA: TGTGCCTGGAGTGTAGGTGCGGGAGGGCCCTATGAGCAGTTCTTC
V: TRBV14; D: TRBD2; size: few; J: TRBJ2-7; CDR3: CASSPLDGGLAGVLGYEQYF; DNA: TGTGCCAGCAGCCCGCTTGATGGAGGACTAGCGGGAGTTTTAGGCTACGAGCAGTACTTC
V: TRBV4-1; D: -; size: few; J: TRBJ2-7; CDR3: CASSNPGAEQYF; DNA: TGCGCCAGCAGCAACCCAGGCGCCGAGCAGTACTTC
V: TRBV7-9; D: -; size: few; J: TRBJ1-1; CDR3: CASSHRSTEAFF; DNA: TGTGCCAGCAGCCACCGGAGTACTGAAGCTTTCTTT
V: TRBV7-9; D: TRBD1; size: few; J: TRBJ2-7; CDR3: CASSLGVGTEEYEQYF; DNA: TGTGCCAGCAGCTTAGGTGTAGGGACAGAGGAATACGAGCAGTACTTC
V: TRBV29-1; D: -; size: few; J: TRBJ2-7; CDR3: CSVETQNGYEQYF; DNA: TGCAGCGTTGAAACCCAGAATGGCTACGAGCAGTACTTC
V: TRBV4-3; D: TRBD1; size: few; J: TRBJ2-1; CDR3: CASKGRGNNEQFF; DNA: TGCGCCAGCAAGGGCAGGGGGAACAATGAGCAGTTCTTC
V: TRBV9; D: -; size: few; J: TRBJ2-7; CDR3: CASSVGTRSSYEQYF; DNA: TGTGCCAGCAGCGTAGGTACCAGAAGCTCCTACGAGCAGTACTTC
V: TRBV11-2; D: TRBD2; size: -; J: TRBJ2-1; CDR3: CASSFTSGRWLEQFF; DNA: TGTGCCAGCAGCTTTACTAGCGGGAGGTGGTTGGAGCAGTTCTTC
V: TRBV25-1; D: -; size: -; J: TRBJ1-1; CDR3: CASSPTAGVNTEAFF; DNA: TGTGCCAGCAGCCCAACGGCAGGGGTGAACACTGAAGCTTTCTTT
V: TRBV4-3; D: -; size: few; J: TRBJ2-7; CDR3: CASSQGAEGFYEQYF; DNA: TGCGCCAGCAGCCAAGGGGCTGAGGGCTTCTACGAGCAGTACTTC
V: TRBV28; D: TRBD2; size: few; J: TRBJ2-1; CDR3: CASGLAGGSYNEQFF; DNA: TGTGCCAGCGGGCTGGCGGGAGGCTCATACAATGAGCAGTTCTTC
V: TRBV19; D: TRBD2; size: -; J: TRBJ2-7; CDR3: CASSAQGLSTFYEQYF; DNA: TGTGCCAGTAGTGCGCAGGGACTATCGACCTTCTACGAGCAGTACTTC
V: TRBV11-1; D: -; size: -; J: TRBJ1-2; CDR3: CASSQRLNYGYTF; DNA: TGTGCCAGCAGCCAAAGACTGAACTATGGCTACACCTTC
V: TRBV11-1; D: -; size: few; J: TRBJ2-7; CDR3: CASSPQGYEQYF; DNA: TGTGCCAGCAGCCCACAGGGATACGAGCAGTACTTC
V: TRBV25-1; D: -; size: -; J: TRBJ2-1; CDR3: CASSPPPGQRGYNEQFF; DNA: TGTGCCAGCAGTCCTCCTCCTGGACAGCGGGGTTACAATGAGCAGTTCTTC
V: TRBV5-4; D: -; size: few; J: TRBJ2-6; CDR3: CASSLDRSSGANVLTF; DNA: TGTGCCAGCAGCTTGGACAGGAGCTCTGGGGCCAACGTCCTGACTTTC
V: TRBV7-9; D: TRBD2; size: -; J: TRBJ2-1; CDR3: CASSFGLAEYNEQFF; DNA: TGTGCCAGCAGCTTTGGACTAGCGGAATACAATGAGCAGTTCTTC
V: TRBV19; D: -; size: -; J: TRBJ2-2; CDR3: CASSLDRNTGELFF; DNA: TGTGCCAGCAGCCTGGACAGGAACACCGGGGAGCTGTTTTTT
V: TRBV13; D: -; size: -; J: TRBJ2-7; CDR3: CASSPRTGRVYEQYF; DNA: TGTGCCAGCAGCCCGCGGACAGGGAGGGTCTACGAGCAGTACTTC
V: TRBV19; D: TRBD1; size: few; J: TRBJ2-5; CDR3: CASRGTVQETQYF; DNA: TGTGCCAGTAGAGGGACAGTCCAAGAGACCCAGTACTTC
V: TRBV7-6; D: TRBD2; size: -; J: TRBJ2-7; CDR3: CASSLDSGRAREQYF; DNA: TGTGCCAGCAGCTTAGATTCCGGGAGGGCCAGGGAGCAGTACTTC
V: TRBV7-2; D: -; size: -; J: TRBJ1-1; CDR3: CASSPGIQNTEAFF; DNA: TGTGCCAGCAGCCCAGGGATTCAGAACACTGAAGCTTTCTTT
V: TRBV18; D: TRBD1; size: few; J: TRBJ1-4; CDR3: CASSDYGQGAEKLFF; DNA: TGTGCCAGCTCGGACTACGGACAGGGGGCTGAAAAACTGTTTTTT
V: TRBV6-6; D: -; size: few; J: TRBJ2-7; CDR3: CASSSSMGLEQYF; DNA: TGTGCCAGCAGTTCCTCCATGGGGCTGGAGCAGTACTTC
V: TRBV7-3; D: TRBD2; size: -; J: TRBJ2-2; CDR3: CASSTSGLAGNTGELFF; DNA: TGTGCCAGCAGCACTTCGGGCCTAGCGGGGAACACCGGGGAGCTGTTTTTT
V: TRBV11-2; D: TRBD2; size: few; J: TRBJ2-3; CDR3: CASSLVIGRATDTQYF; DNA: TGTGCCAGCAGCTTGGTAATCGGGAGGGCCACAGATACGCAGTATTTT
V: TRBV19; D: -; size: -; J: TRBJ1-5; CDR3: CASEPGQMSQPQHF; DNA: TGTGCCAGCGAGCCGGGACAAATGAGTCAGCCCCAGCATTTT
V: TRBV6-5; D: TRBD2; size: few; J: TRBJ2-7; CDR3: CASRSPSGSSYEQYF; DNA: TGTGCCAGCAGGTCTCCTAGCGGGTCCTCCTACGAGCAGTACTTC
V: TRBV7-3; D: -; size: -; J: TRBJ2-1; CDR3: CASSLGAGSYNEQFF; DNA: TGTGCCAGCAGCTTAGGGGCAGGGTCCTACAATGAGCAGTTCTTC
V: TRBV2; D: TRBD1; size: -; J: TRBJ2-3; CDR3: CASSPDRHSSTDTQYF; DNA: TGTGCCAGCAGTCCGGACAGGCATTCTAGCACAGATACGCAGTATTTT
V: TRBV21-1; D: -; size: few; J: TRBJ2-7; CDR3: CASSKIELAGVHEQYF; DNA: TGTGCCAGCAGCAAAATCGAGCTAGCGGGAGTCCACGAGCAGTACTTC
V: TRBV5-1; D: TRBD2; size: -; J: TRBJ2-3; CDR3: CASSLTSGSTDTQYF; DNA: TGCGCCAGCAGCTTGACTAGCGGTAGCACAGATACGCAGTATTTT
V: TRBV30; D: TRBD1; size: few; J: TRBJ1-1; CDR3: CAWSKTGQGGPEAFF; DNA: TGTGCCTGGAGTAAAACGGGACAGGGGGGTCCTGAAGCTTTCTTT
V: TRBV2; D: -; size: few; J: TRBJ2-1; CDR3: CASSPLNEQFF; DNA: TGTGCCAGCAGTCCCCTCAATGAGCAGTTCTTC
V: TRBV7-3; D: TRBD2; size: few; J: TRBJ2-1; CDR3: CASSRLAGVGNEQFF; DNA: TGTGCCAGCAGCCGACTAGCGGGAGTCGGTAATGAGCAGTTCTTC
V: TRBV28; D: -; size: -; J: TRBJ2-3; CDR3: CASSFLPSGLSTDTQYF; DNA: TGTGCCAGCAGTTTCCTCCCTTCGGGACTCAGCACAGATACGCAGTATTTT
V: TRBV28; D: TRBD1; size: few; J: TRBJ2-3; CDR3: CASSLDRGGADTQYF; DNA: TGTGCCAGCAGTTTGGACAGGGGAGGGGCAGATACGCAGTATTTT
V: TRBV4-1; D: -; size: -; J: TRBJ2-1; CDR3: CASSQVDRTEQFF; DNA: TGCGCCAGCAGCCAAGTCGACAGGACCGAGCAGTTCTTC
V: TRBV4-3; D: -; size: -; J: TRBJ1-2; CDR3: CASSLSINRVLGYTF; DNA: TGCGCCAGCAGCCTTTCCATAAACAGGGTCCTGGGCTACACCTTC
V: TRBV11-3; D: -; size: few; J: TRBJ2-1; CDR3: CASSLPPIQEQFF; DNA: TGTGCCAGCAGCTTACCCCCCATACAGGAGCAGTTCTTC
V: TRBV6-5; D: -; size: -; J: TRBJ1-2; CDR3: CASSYSVRANYGYTF; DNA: TGTGCCAGCAGTTACTCTGTCCGAGCTAACTATGGCTACACCTTC
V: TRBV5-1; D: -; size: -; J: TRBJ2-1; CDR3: CASSLQEFDNEQFF; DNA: TGCGCCAGCAGCTTGCAGGAATTCGACAATGAGCAGTTCTTC
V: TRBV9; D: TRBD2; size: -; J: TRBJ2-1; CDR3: CASSVVGLAGGAEQFF; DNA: TGTGCCAGCAGCGTAGTGGGACTAGCGGGAGGGGCTGAGCAGTTCTTC
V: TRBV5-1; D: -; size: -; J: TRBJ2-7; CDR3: CASSLGGYEQYF; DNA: TGCGCCAGCAGCTTGGGCGGCTACGAGCAGTACTTC
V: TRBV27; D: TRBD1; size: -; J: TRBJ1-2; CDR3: CASRSTGGVGGYTF; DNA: TGTGCCAGCAGATCAACAGGGGGAGTAGGGGGCTACACCTTC
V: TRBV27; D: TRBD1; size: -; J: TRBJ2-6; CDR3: CASRTGTGASGANVLTF; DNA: TGTGCCAGCAGAACCGGGACAGGAGCTTCTGGGGCCAACGTCCTGACTTTC
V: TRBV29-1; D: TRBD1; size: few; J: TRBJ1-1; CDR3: CSVERNTGGMMAFF; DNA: TGCAGCGTTGAAAGAAATACAGGGGGCATGATGGCTTTCTTT
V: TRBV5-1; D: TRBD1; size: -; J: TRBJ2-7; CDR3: CASSARDSSYEQYF; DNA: TGCGCCAGCAGCGCCCGGGACAGCTCCTACGAGCAGTACTTC
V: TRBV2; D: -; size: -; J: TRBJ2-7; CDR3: CASRVDSYEQYF; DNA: TGTGCCAGCAGGGTGGACAGCTACGAGCAGTACTTC
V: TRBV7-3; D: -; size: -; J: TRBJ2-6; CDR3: CASSQDSSFRANVLTF; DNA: TGTGCCAGCAGCCAGGACAGTTCCTTCAGGGCCAACGTCCTGACTTTC